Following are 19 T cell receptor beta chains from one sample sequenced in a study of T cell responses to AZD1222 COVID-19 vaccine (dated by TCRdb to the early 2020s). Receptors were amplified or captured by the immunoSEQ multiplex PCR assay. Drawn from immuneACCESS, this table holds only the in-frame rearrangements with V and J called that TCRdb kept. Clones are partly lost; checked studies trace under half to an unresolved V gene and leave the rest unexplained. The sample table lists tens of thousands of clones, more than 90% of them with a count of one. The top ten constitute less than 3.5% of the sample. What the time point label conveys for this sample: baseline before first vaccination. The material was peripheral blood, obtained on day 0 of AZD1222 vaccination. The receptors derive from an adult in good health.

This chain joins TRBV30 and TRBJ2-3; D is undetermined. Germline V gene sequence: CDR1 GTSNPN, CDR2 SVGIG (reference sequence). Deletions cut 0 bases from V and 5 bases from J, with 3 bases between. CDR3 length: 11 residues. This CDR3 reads CAWSVRDTQYF. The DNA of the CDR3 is TGTGCCTGGAGTGTACGAGATACGCAGTATTTT.

DNA of the CDR3: TGTGCCAGCTCACCCGGACAGAAAGAGACCCAGTACTTC. This encodes CASSPGQKETQYF. V usage is TRBV18 and J usage is TRBJ2-5, with D possibly matching TRBD1 (6 bases). Germline V gene lookup returns CDR1 KGHSH and CDR2 LQKENI. The CDR3 has 13 amino acids. V was pared by 3 bases and J by 3 bases, with 8 bases between.

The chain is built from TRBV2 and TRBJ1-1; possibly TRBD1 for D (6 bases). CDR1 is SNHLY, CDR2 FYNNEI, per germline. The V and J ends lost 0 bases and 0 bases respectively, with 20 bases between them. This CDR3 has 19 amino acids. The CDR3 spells CASSEAPGGPREMNTEAFF. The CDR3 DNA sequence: TGTGCCAGCAGTGAAGCCCCCGGGGGGCCCCGGGAGATGAACACTGAAGCTTTCTTT. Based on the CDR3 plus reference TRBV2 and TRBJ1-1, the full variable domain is EPEVTQTPSHQVTQMGQEVILRCVPISNHLYFYWYRQILGQKVEFLVSFYNNEISEKSEIFDDQFSVERPDGSNFTLKIRSTKLEDSAMYFCASSEAPGGPREMNTEAFFGQGTRLTVV.

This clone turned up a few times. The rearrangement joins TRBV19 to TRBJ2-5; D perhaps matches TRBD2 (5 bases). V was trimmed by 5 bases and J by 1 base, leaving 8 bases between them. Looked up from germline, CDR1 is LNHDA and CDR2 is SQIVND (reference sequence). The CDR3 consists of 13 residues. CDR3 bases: TGTGCCAGTAGTCTAGCATCCCAAGAGACCCAGTACTTC. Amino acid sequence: CASSLASQETQYF.

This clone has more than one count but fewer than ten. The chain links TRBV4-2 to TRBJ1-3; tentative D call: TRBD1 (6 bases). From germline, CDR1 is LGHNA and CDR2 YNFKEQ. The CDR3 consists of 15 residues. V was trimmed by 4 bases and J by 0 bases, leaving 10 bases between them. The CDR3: CASSPGQNSGNTIYF. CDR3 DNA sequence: TGTGCCAGCAGCCCAGGACAGAACTCTGGAAACACCATATATTTT.

In DNA form, the CDR3 reads TGTGCCAGCAGTACCCAGTGGGGCACTACCGAAGCTTTCTTT. Translating it yields CASSTQWGTTEAFF. J is TRBJ1-1 and V is TRBV6-2 or TRBV6-3, with D perhaps matching TRBD1 (5 bases). The CDR3 has 14 residues. V lost 5 bases and J lost 8, with 18 bases in between. Germline V CDR1 and CDR2: MNHEY, SVGEGT.

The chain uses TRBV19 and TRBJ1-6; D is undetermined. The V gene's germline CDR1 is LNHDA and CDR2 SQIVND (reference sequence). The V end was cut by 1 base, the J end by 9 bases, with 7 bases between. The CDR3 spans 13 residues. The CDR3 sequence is CASSIGAGSPLHF. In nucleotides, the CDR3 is TGTGCCAGTAGTATAGGGGCCGGTTCACCCCTCCACTTT.

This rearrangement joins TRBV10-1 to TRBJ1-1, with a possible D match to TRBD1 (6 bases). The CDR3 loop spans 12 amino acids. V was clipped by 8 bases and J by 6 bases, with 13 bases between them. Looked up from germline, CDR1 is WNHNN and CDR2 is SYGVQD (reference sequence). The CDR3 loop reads CASLTGIAEAFF. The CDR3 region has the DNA TGCGCCAGCCTTACAGGGATCGCTGAAGCTTTCTTT.

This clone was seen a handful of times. CDR3 in amino acids: CASSQAGGNQPQHF. The CDR3, as DNA: TGCGCCAGCAGCCAAGCTGGCGGCAATCAGCCCCAGCATTTT. The rearrangement uses TRBV4-1 and TRBJ1-5; D is ambiguous. The germline CDR1 and CDR2 sequences are MGHRA and YSYEKL. Deletions cut 1 base from V and 2 bases from J, with 6 bases between. This CDR3 is 14 amino acids long.

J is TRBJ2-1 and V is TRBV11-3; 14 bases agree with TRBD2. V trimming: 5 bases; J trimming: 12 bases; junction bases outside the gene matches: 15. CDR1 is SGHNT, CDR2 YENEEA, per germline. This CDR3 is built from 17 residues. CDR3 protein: CASSPRAGTSGRASQFF. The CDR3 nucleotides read TGTGCCAGCAGCCCCCGCGCCGGGACTAGCGGGAGAGCCTCGCAGTTCTTC. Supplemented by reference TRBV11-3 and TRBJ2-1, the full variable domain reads EAGVVQSPRYKIIEKKQPVAFWCNPISGHNTLYWYLQNLGQGPELLIRYENEEAVDDSQLPKDRFSAERLKGVDSTLKIQPAELGDSAVYLCASSPRAGTSGRASQFFGPGTRLTVL.

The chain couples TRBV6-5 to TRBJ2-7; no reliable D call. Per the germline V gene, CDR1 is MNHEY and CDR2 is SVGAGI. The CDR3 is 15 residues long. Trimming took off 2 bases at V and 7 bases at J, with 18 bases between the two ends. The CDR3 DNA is TGTGCCAGCAGTTACCTAGGACGGCCCATGGGGGAGCAGTACTTC. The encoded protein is CASSYLGRPMGEQYF.

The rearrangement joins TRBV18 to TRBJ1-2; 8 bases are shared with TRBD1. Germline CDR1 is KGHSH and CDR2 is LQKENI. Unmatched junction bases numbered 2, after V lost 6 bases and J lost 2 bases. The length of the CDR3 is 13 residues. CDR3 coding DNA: TGTGCCAGCTCGCGGGACAGGAACTATGGCTACACCTTC. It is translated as CASSRDRNYGYTF.

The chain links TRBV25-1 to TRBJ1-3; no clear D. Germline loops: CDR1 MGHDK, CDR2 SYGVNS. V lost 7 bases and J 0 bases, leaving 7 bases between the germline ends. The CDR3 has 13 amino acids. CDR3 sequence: CASKESSGNTIYF. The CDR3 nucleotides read TGTGCCAGCAAGGAGAGCTCTGGAAACACCATATATTTT.

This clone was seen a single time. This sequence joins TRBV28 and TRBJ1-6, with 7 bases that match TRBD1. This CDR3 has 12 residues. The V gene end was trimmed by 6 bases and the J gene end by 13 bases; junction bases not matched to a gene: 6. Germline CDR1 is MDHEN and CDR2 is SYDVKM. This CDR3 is CASSFEGAPLHF. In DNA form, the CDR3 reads TGTGCCAGCAGCTTCGAGGGGGCCCCCCTCCACTTT.

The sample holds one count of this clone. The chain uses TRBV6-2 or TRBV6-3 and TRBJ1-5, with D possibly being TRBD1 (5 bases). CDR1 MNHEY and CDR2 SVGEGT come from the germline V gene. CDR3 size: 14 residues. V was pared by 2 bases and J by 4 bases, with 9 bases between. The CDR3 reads CASSYGAENQPQHF. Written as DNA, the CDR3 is TGTGCCAGCAGTTACGGGGCAGAGAATCAGCCCCAGCATTTT.

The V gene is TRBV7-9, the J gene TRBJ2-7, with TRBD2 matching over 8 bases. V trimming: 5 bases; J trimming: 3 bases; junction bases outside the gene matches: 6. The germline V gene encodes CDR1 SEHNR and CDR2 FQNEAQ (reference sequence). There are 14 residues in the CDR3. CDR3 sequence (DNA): TGTGCCAGCAGCCCCCGGACTAGCAGCTACGAGCAGTACTTC. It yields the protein CASSPRTSSYEQYF.

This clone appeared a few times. The CDR3 region is CASTTGTGPYEQYF. CDR3 sequence (DNA): TGCGCCAGCACCACCGGGACAGGACCCTACGAGCAGTACTTC. The chain joins TRBV5-1 to TRBJ2-7; TRBD1 matches at 8 bases. This CDR3 has 14 residues. CDR1 and CDR2 from the germline V gene are SGHRS and YFSETQ. V shed 6 bases, J shed 2 bases, and the junction held 7 bases outside the gene matches.

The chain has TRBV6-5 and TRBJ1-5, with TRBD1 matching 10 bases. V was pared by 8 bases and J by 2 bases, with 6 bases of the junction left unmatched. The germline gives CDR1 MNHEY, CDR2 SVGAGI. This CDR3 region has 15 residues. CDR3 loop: CASATGTGGNQPQHF. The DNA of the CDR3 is TGTGCCAGCGCGACGGGGACAGGGGGCAATCAGCCCCAGCATTTT.

The DNA of the CDR3 is TGTGCCAGCAGCCCTCGCGGCTACGAGCAGTACTTC. Translated, it gives CASSPRGYEQYF. This chain joins TRBV14 and TRBJ2-7, with unresolved D. CDR3 size: 12 residues. V dropped 4 bases and J dropped 3 bases, with 7 bases sitting between them. Germline values: CDR1 SGHDN, CDR2 FVKESK.